These 27 T cell receptor beta chains originate from one sample sequenced in a study of tumor and adjacent non-tumor tissue in lung cancer. No cell sorting was done before RNA was extracted from the tissue. The normal lung tissue was taken more than 3 cm from the tumor edge. A modified ARM-PCR protocol with three rounds of nested PCR amplified TCRbeta. TCRdb re-called the multiplex PCR reads through MiXCR, storing one row per CDR3 protein. The table has fewer than 100,000 distinct CDR3 sequences, roughly 80% seen once; the top ten hold roughly half. Sequenced sample: distant non-tumor lung tissue. All receptors come from a man in his 60s with non-small cell lung cancer.

A word on this clonotype: The junction and the germline gene differ at one end; a read error may be behind it. This chain links TRBV6-1 with TRBJ2-1, with 8 bases identical to TRBD2. Germline V gene data show CDR1 as MNHNS and CDR2 as SASEGT. This CDR3 has 15 amino acids. The DNA for the CDR3 is TGTGCCAGCAGTGATGCTGCGGGAGGTCATAATGAGCAGCTCTTC. Its translation is CASSDAAGGHNEQLF.

Note on this clonotype: The junction does not match germline at one end; this may be a read error. The V gene is TRBV5-1, the J gene TRBJ2-1, with a weak D call TRBD2 (6 bases). The germline gives CDR1 SGHRS, CDR2 YFSETQ. This CDR3 is built from 15 residues. CDR3 nucleotide sequence: TGCGCCAGCAGCCCCCAAGTTAGCGGCTACAATGTGCAGTTCTTC. Translation: CASSPQVSGYNVQFF. Supplemented by reference TRBV5-1 and TRBJ2-1, the full variable domain reads KAGVTQTPRYLIKTRGQQVTLSCSPISGHRSVSWYQQTPGQGLQFLFEYFSETQRNKGNFPGRFSGRQFSNSRSEMNVSTLELGDSALYLCASSPQVSGYNVQFFGPGTRLTVL.

The J gene is TRBJ1-1, the V gene TRBV29-1; D not certain. This CDR3 spans 11 amino acids. Germline values: CDR1 SQVTM, CDR2 ANQGSEA. The CDR3 loop reads CVEGGSAEAFF. CDR3 nucleotide sequence: TGCGTTGAAGGTGGATCCGCTGAAGCTTTCTTT.

In the case of this clonotype: Sequence at one end of the junction differs from germline and may be a read error. The rearrangement uses TRBV5-4 and TRBJ2-7; 8 bases line up with TRBD2. Germline CDR1 is SGHNT and CDR2 is YYREEE (reference sequence). CDR3 length equals 16 residues. CDR3 sequence: CASSLALQRETKEQYF. The CDR3 nucleotides read TGTGCCAGCAGCTTGGCTCTGCAGCGGGAGACGAAAGAGCAGTATTTC.

As for this clonotype: Relative to the germline gene, one junction end is altered; a read error may explain this. The chain links TRBV12-3 or TRBV12-4 to TRBJ2-5, with D possibly matching TRBD2 (5 bases). The CDR3 covers 15 residues. CDR3: CVSSLGLALQDTQYF. The DNA for the CDR3 is TGTGTCAGCAGTTTGGGTCTAGCTCTCCAAGACACCCAGTACTTC.

To note about this clonotype: Being one base from a much bigger clone, this may be a read error. The rearrangement uses TRBV18 and TRBJ2-5; tentatively, D is TRBD2 (7 bases). The CDR3 has 13 residues. The V gene's germline CDR1 is KGHSH and CDR2 LQKENI. CDR3 in amino acids: CASREQGGETKYF. DNA for the CDR3: TGTGCCAGCCGAGAACAGGGAGGGGAGACCAAGTACTTC.

This sequence joins TRBV5-6 and TRBJ2-1; 10 bases are a match to TRBD1. With V trimmed by 5 bases and J by 3 bases, 8 bases remained unmatched. Germline CDR1 and CDR2: SGHDT and YYEEEE. The CDR3 loop spans 16 amino acids. CDR3 DNA: TGTGCCAGCAGTGAGGACAGGGGGGATGTCTACAATGAGCAGTTCTTC. This translates into CASSEDRGDVYNEQFF.

Worth noting for this clonotype: This may come from a read error, since a much larger clone is one base off. The rearrangement links TRBV5-6 to TRBJ1-1; the D gene is possibly TRBD1 (5 bases). CDR3 length: 14 residues. In germline, CDR1 is SGHDT, CDR2 YYEEEE. The CDR3 coding sequence is TGTGCCAGCAGCTTGGGACAGCTGAACACTGAAACTTTCTTT. Translating gives CASSLGQLNTETFF.

The genes are TRBV11-3 and TRBJ2-2; the match to TRBD2 covers 11 bases. J gave up 10 bases and V 5 bases, and 15 bases lay outside the gene matches. Germline-derived CDR1 and CDR2 are SGHNT and YENEEA. This CDR3 region has 17 residues. Here the CDR3 reads CASSHLATSGATLELFF. The CDR3 DNA reads TGTGCCAGCAGCCACCTCGCGACTAGCGGGGCGACCTTGGAGCTGTTTTTT.

Concerning this clonotype itself: An end of the junction differs from the germline gene, which may be a read error. The chain uses TRBV12-3 or TRBV12-4 and TRBJ2-6, with D unclear. The CDR3 extends over 15 amino acids. CDR3 region: CAIKPLGTGVNVLTF. CDR3 coding DNA: TGTGCCATCAAGCCCCTGGGAACTGGGGTCAACGTACTGACTTTC.

In the case of this clonotype: Compared with germline, one end of the junction differs, possibly owing to a read error. This chain links TRBV6-1 with TRBJ2-7; D could derive from TRBD1 or TRBD2 (5 bases each). The CDR3 loop spans 16 amino acids. From germline, CDR1 is MNHNS and CDR2 SASEGT. The CDR3 coding sequence is TGTGCCAGCAGTGATGATTATGGGACGGGATCCTACGAGCAGTATTTC. Translated: CASSDDYGTGSYEQYF.

A note on this clonotype: Mismatch with germline at one junction end may stem from a read error. The chain employs TRBV4-3 and TRBJ2-6; no firm D call. The germline CDR1 and CDR2 sequences are LGHNA and YSLEER. The CDR3 has 16 residues. For the CDR3, the DNA is TGCGCCAGCTGCCAAGAGGCGGTGTTTTGGGCCAACGTCCTGACTTTC. This translates into CASCQEAVFWANVLTF.

The chain is built from TRBV20-1 and TRBJ1-1, with D tentatively TRBD1 (6 bases). The length of the CDR3 is 12 residues. CDR1 is DFQATT, CDR2 SNEGSKA, per germline (reference sequence). The CDR3 DNA reads TGCAGATTGGGACATTTGAACACTGAAGCTTTCTTT. Amino acids: CRLGHLNTEAFF.

This clonotype was counted at least ten times. V gene TRBV2 combines with J gene TRBJ1-3, with a weak D call TRBD1 (6 bases). CDR1 SNHLY and CDR2 FYNNEI come from the germline V gene. This CDR3 comprises 15 residues. V lost 6 bases and J 0 bases, leaving 12 bases between the germline ends. The CDR3 protein is CASSDQDSSGNTIYF. In DNA, the CDR3 is TGTGCCAGCAGCGACCAGGACAGCTCTGGAAACACCATATATTTT.

A word on this clonotype: One end of the junction varies from germline; a read error may be responsible. The V gene is TRBV6-5, the J gene TRBJ2-6, with 10 bases that match TRBD2. This CDR3 contains 17 residues. Per the germline V gene, CDR1 is MNHEY and CDR2 is SVGAGI. The CDR3 protein is CASTLAGARSGVNVLTF. CDR3 nucleotides: TGTGCCAGCACCCTAGCGGGAGCCAGATCTGGGGTCAACGTCCTGACTTTC.

A word on this clonotype: An end of the junction differs from the germline gene, which may be a read error. The chain combines TRBV5-4 with TRBJ2-7; 10 bases fit TRBD1. This CDR3 contains 15 residues. The germline CDR1 and CDR2 sequences are SGHNT and YYREEE (reference sequence). CDR3 in DNA: TGTGACAGCAGCCCCAGGGACAGGGGTCTAGGCGAGCAGTACTTC. This encodes CDSSPRDRGLGEQYF. Based on the CDR3 plus reference TRBV5-4 and TRBJ2-7, the full variable domain is ETGVTQSPTHLIKTRGQQVTLRCSSQSGHNTVSWYQQALGQGPQFIFQYYREEENGRGNFPPRFSGLQFPNYSSELNVNALELDDSALYLCDSSPRDRGLGEQYFGPGTRLTVT.

The chain uses TRBV4-1 and TRBJ2-3, with a tentative D call TRBD2 (6 bases). This CDR3 has 15 residues. The germline gives CDR1 MGHRA, CDR2 YSYEKL. Deletions cut 2 bases from V and 6 bases from J, with 15 bases between. The CDR3 DNA reads as TGCGCCAGCAGCCAACCGTTTGAGGGACTGGATACGCAGTATTTT. The encoded protein is CASSQPFEGLDTQYF.

This clonotype was seen repeatedly, ten times or more. The V gene is TRBV1, the J gene TRBJ1-1. TRBV1 is reported as a pseudogene. This CDR3 has 12 amino acids. The CDR3 loop is CTSSPVGTEAFF. The CDR3 DNA sequence: TGCACCAGCAGCCCGGTGGGAACTGAAGCTTTCTTT.

As to this clonotype: Lacking the conserved final phenylalanine or tryptophan, this CDR3 likely reflects a read error. V gene TRBV5-1 combines with J gene TRBJ1-4; 11 nucleotides align to TRBD1. Germline lookup yields CDR1 SGHRS and CDR2 YFSETQ. The CDR3 loop spans 17 amino acids. Here the CDR3 reads CASSLGSGTGGGENLFL. The CDR3 DNA is TGCGCCAGCAGCTTGGGTTCCGGGACAGGGGGAGGTGAAAATCTGTTTTTA.

As to this clonotype: One junction end does not reproduce the germline sequence, and a read error may be involved. The CDR3, as DNA: TGTGCCAGCAGCCTCGGGCTAAAGGGCACAAATACGCAGTATTTT. Translating gives CASSLGLKGTNTQYF. The chain combines TRBV11-2 with TRBJ2-3; no definite D call. CDR3 size: 15 residues. Per germline, CDR1 SGHAT and CDR2 FQNNGV.

This clonotype was seen more than once but under ten times. A much larger clone sits a single nucleotide away, making a read error possible. V is TRBV6-5 and J is TRBJ2-5; TRBD1 matches at 8 bases. From germline, CDR1 is MNHEY and CDR2 SVGAGI. The CDR3 is 17 residues long. The V and J ends lost 2 bases and 1 base, in that order; junction bases with no gene match: 9. CDR3 coding DNA: TGTGCCAGCAGTTACACCCCTACTGACAGGGGCCAAGAGACCCAGTACTTC. The encoded protein is CASSYTPTDRGQETQYF.

A remark on this clonotype: Germline and junction disagree at one end, which may indicate a read error. The chain couples TRBV4-3 to TRBJ1-2; 9 bases map to TRBD1. CDR1 and CDR2 from the germline V gene are LGHNA and YSLEER. The CDR3 contains 15 residues. CDR3 bases: TGCGACAGCAGCCTCAGACAGGGGGAAGTCTATGGCTACACCTTC. It is translated as CDSSLRQGEVYGYTF.

Worth noting for this clonotype: Since the CDR3 does not end with the conserved phenylalanine or tryptophan, this likely comes from a read error. V usage is TRBV6-1 and J usage is TRBJ2-2; 10 bases line up with TRBD2. This CDR3 has 16 residues. Germline values: CDR1 MNHNS, CDR2 SASEGT. V shed 4 bases, J shed 6 bases, and the junction held 8 bases outside the gene matches. The CDR3 DNA sequence: TGTGCCAGCAGTGCCGGGACTAGCGCTAACTCCGGGGAGCTGTTTCTT. It codes for CASSAGTSANSGELFL.

The V gene is TRBV5-1, the J gene TRBJ2-4, with D maybe TRBD2 (6 bases). V was clipped by 4 bases and J by 13 bases, with 21 bases between them. The CDR3 is made up of 14 amino acids. Germline V lookup: CDR1 SGHRS, CDR2 YFSETQ. CDR3 protein: CASSMTSAKNLQYF. As DNA, the CDR3 is TGCGCCAGCAGCATGACTAGTGCCAAAAACTTACAGTACTTC.

As regards this clonotype: Relative to the germline gene, one junction end is altered; a read error may explain this. This chain joins TRBV5-6 and TRBJ2-5; the match to TRBD2 covers 7 bases. The CDR3 is made up of 14 amino acids. Germline V gives CDR1 SGHDT, CDR2 YYEEEE. CDR3 sequence: CASSLAAGKKIQHF. The CDR3, as DNA: TGTGCCAGTAGCTTGGCAGCGGGGAAAAAGATCCAGCACTTC. The full variable domain, rest sourced from reference TRBV5-6 and TRBJ2-5, is DAGVTQSPTHLIKTRGQQVTLRCSPKSGHDTVSWYQQALGQGPQFIFQYYEEEERQRGNFPDRFSGHQFPNYSSELNVNALLLGDSALYLCASSLAAGKKIQHFGPGTRLLVL.

The rearrangement joins TRBV5-5 to TRBJ2-7, with 7 bases identical to TRBD2. The CDR3 has 15 amino acids. V shed 10 bases and J 5 bases; nucleotides not matched to a gene: 18. CDR1 is SGHKS and CDR2 is YYEKEE in the germline V gene (reference sequence). The CDR3 DNA follows: TGTGCCCGTAGCTTGTGGGTGTTCCGGGGGGACGAGCAGTACTTC. It codes for CARSLWVFRGDEQYF.

For this clonotype: At one end, the junction sequence differs from germline, possibly due to a read error. The chain recombines TRBV29-1 with TRBJ2-5; 7 nucleotides align to TRBD2. CDR1 SQVTM and CDR2 ANQGSEA come from the germline V gene. The CDR3 sequence is 13 residues long. The CDR3 loop reads CSIGLAGEETQYF. As DNA, the CDR3 is TGTAGCATTGGATTGGCGGGGGAAGAGACCCAGTACTTC.